Given below is one TCR beta chain in context. No antigen is known for it. Donors ranged from about 6 to 90 years old and were healthy Caucasians in Russia. The V gene end was trimmed by 5 bases and the J gene end by 2 bases; junction bases not matched to a gene: 9. Germline-derived CDR1 and CDR2 are SGDLS and YYNGEE. CDR3 length: 16 amino acids. Through a sample-barcoded 5' primer and a J-beta primer mix, a second PCR was run for roughly 6 to 12 cycles. TCRdb re-derived calls from the 5' RACE reads in MiXCR, one entry per CDR3 protein. The sample lists about 640,000 distinct CDR3 sequences, around 31% occurring once. The sample belongs to a study of blood T cells in healthy people across ages. General observations from the study: Per million T cells, the diversity of TCR beta decreased roughly linearly as age advanced. Unknown donor CMV status possibly confounded expanded clonotype changes. A greater number of naive CD4+ cells and higher diversity distinguished long-lived donors from aged donors.

This chain links TRBV9 with TRBJ2-3; 9 nucleotides line up with TRBD2. Sequenced input: blood. The sequence derives from a woman older than 75 in good health. In DNA form, the CDR3 reads TGTGCCAGCAGTGCCTTCGCGGGGGGGCCCACAGATACGCAGTATTTT. Encoded protein: CASSAFAGGPTDTQYF.